A selection of T cell receptor beta chains follows, all from one sample in a study of blood T cells in healthy people across ages. TCRdb reprocessed the 5' RACE reads via MiXCR and lists one record per CDR3 protein. The top ten clones hold about 11% of a sample with 1.5 million to 2 million distinct CDR3 sequences, 30% to 40% of them seen once. Sequenced input: blood. The receptors were gathered from a woman aged 30 to 39 in good health. The CDR3 runs from the conserved cysteine through the conserved F or W. The D gene is left open where the match is weak. Expanded clones are given a class, and other clones once, few, many or no size at all.

v_call,j_call,clone_size,d_call,cdr3_aa,cdr3_nt
TRBV6-2/TRBV6-3,TRBJ2-5,.,.,CASSYGYGRPGGETQYF,TGTGCCAGCAGTTACGGTTACGGGAGGCCAGGGGGAGAGACCCAGTACTTC
TRBV20-1,TRBJ1-1,few,.,CSARAILRELTLNTEAFF,TGCAGTGCTAGGGCAATTCTCCGGGAGCTGACTCTGAACACTGAAGCTTTCTTT
TRBV5-5,TRBJ2-1,few,.,CASSPAWRSYNEQFF,TGTGCCAGCAGCCCGGCCTGGAGGTCCTACAATGAGCAGTTCTTC
TRBV4-1,TRBJ2-3,.,.,CASSQPQDTQYF,TGCGCCAGCAGCCAACCCCAAGATACGCAGTATTTT
TRBV11-2,TRBJ2-3,.,.,CASSLAWGRADTQYF,TGTGCCAGCAGCTTAGCGTGGGGTAGGGCAGATACGCAGTATTTT
TRBV10-2,TRBJ2-7,few,TRBD1,CASSDASGTVPPYEQYF,TGCGCCAGCAGTGACGCCTCAGGGACAGTGCCACCCTACGAGCAGTACTTC
TRBV24-1,TRBJ1-5,.,.,CATSAPSNQPQHF,TGTGCCACCAGTGCCCCTAGCAATCAGCCCCAGCATTTT
TRBV6-5,TRBJ2-4,few,.,CASTLRHWGNIQYF,TGTGCCAGCACCTTGAGGCATTGGGGGAACATTCAGTACTTC
TRBV6-2/TRBV6-3,TRBJ1-2,few,.,CASSYREVAYGYTF,TGTGCCAGCAGTTACAGGGAGGTAGCCTATGGCTACACCTTC
TRBV6-5,TRBJ2-6,many,.,CASSYAGANVLTF,TGTGCCAGCAGTTACGCTGGGGCCAACGTCCTGACTTTC
TRBV12-3/TRBV12-4,TRBJ2-4,few,TRBD2,CASSPSGRDGDIQYF,TGTGCCAGCAGTCCTAGCGGGAGGGATGGGGACATTCAGTACTTC
TRBV6-1,TRBJ1-1,many,.,CASRIPGSWNTEAFF,TGTGCCAGCAGGATACCAGGATCCTGGAACACTGAAGCTTTCTTT
TRBV20-1,TRBJ2-7,.,.,CSARMAGRGFHEQYF,TGCAGTGCTAGGATGGCGGGGCGGGGATTTCACGAGCAGTACTTC
TRBV28,TRBJ2-7,.,.,CASSLFGQVEGDEQYF,TGTGCCAGCAGTTTATTCGGGCAGGTGGAAGGAGATGAGCAGTACTTC
TRBV20-1,TRBJ2-6,many,.,CSARGLSGANVLTF,TGCAGTGCTAGAGGCCTCTCTGGGGCCAACGTCCTGACTTTC
TRBV6-1,TRBJ2-3,.,.,CASSDPVAEFTDTQYF,TGTGCCAGCAGTGACCCAGTAGCGGAATTCACAGATACGCAGTATTTT
TRBV5-1,TRBJ2-1,.,TRBD2,CARWAGGLNNEQFF,TGCGCCAGATGGGCGGGGGGGCTTAACAATGAGCAGTTCTTC
TRBV10-3,TRBJ2-5,few,TRBD2,CAISGGLAGGLETQYF,TGTGCCATCAGTGGAGGACTAGCGGGGGGGCTGGAGACCCAGTACTTC
TRBV27,TRBJ1-5,few,TRBD1,CASSLDRGSGNQPQHF,TGTGCCAGCAGTTTGGACAGGGGCAGTGGCAATCAGCCCCAGCATTTT
TRBV6-1,TRBJ2-7,.,.,CASRELRETWAEQYF,TGTGCCAGCAGGGAGTTACGGGAGACCTGGGCCGAGCAGTACTTC
TRBV27,TRBJ2-7,few,TRBD2,CASRRTSGNLYEQYF,TGTGCCAGCAGACGGACTAGCGGAAACCTCTACGAGCAGTACTTC
TRBV20-1,TRBJ2-7,few,TRBD2,CSARNKRGVPYEQYF,TGCAGTGCTCGGAACAAGCGGGGGGTCCCTTACGAGCAGTACTTC
TRBV20-1,TRBJ2-1,.,.,CSGKDYRDYNEQFF,TGCAGTGGTAAGGACTACAGGGACTACAATGAGCAGTTCTTC
TRBV20-1,TRBJ2-7,.,TRBD1,CSARGSDLTGGSYEQYF,TGCAGTGCTAGAGGTTCGGATCTGACAGGGGGTTCCTACGAGCAGTACTTC
TRBV10-2,TRBJ2-7,many,.,CASSEGLDYEQYF,TGCGCCAGCAGTGAGGGACTGGACTACGAGCAGTACTTC
TRBV24-1,TRBJ2-1,.,.,CATSGSETRSNEQFF,TGTGCCACCAGTGGATCCGAGACTAGGAGCAATGAGCAGTTCTTC
TRBV5-1,TRBJ2-7,few,.,CASSLGQLLSYEQYF,TGCGCCAGCAGCTTGGGGCAGCTCCTTTCCTACGAGCAGTACTTC
TRBV7-9,TRBJ2-3,few,TRBD2,CASSRTRGADTQYF,TGTGCCAGCAGCCGTACCCGGGGGGCAGATACGCAGTATTTT
TRBV6-5,TRBJ1-2,.,.,CASSYTGGSREYGYTF,TGTGCCAGCAGTTACACGGGGGGGAGTCGTGAATATGGCTACACCTTC
TRBV27,TRBJ2-7,.,.,CASSPSQGTSYEQYF,TGTGCCAGCAGTCCCTCACAAGGAACCTCCTACGAGCAGTACTTC
TRBV29-1,TRBJ2-1,.,TRBD2,CSVQAGGENNEQFF,TGCAGCGTGCAAGCGGGGGGGGAGAACAATGAGCAGTTCTTC